This T cell receptor (beta chain) was captured in a study of Graves' ophthalmopathy and Graves' hyperthyroidism. Study overall: The study drew peripheral blood at initial diagnosis, before any treatment.

Points on this clonotype: What it binds is not known.

Trimming took off 3 bases at V and 13 bases at J, with 11 bases between the two ends. The germline V gene encodes CDR1 SGDLS and CDR2 YYNGEE. This CDR3 region has 12 residues. RNA transcripts were the template, and TCR beta CDR3 regions were amplified from them. An initial RT-PCR round employing HTBI primers preceded a second-round multiplex PCR. Using its own MiXCR run on the multiplex PCR reads, TCRdb lists one record per CDR3 protein. Of 600,000 to 700,000 distinct CDR3 sequences in the sample, 35% to 50% were seen once. Notes on the study in general: Appearing in blood as well were most expanded thyroid clonotypes above 0.001 frequency.

Clinical symptoms, serum thyroxine, TRAb, thyroid ultrasound and orbital computed tomography formed the basis of diagnosis. Sequenced material: peripheral blood. The source of this sequence is an adult man with Graves' ophthalmopathy. The V gene is TRBV9, the J gene TRBJ1-6; D might be TRBD1 (6 bases). CDR3 bases: TGTGCCAGCAGCGGGGGGCGTGATCCCCTCCACTTT. Translating it yields CASSGGRDPLHF. The full variable domain, rest sourced from reference TRBV9 and TRBJ1-6, is DSGVTQTPKHLITATGQRVTLRCSPRSGDLSVYWYQQSLDQGLQFLIQYYNGEERAKGNILERFSAQQFPDLHSELNLSSLELGDSALYFCASSGGRDPLHFGNGTRLTVT.